This TCR beta chain was documented in a study of CD8 T cell repertoires and HIV-1 epitope variants (dated by TCRdb to the early 2020s). About the full investigation: T cells were stimulated in separate culture wells with each of twenty-five peptides representing autologous and known Gag and Nef epitope variants. A CMV, EBV and flu peptide pool, the Ebola AY9 epitope as negative control, and a no-peptide well were included as control conditions. Three Gag epitope families and Nef HW9 and YT9 were included among the tested epitopes. T cells were enriched with the EasySep Human T Cell Enrichment Kit and co-cultured with equal numbers of autologous T cell-negative cells as antigen-presenting cells. For 10 days the cultures were kept in IMDM with gentamicin, and on days 3 and 7 half of the media was changed with IL-2, IL-7 and IL-15 added. A 1M T cell aliquot was kept as an uncultured baseline condition, separate from the 83 T cell cultures. A total of approximately 89 T cell cultures were run, with each culture condition performed in triplicate except for one peptide, which was performed in duplicate.

Comment on this clone: Its antigen is not yet known. No much larger clone is present one base from it, and per-base qualities are unavailable.

The CDR3 measures 14 amino acids from cysteine to phenylalanine. The kept DNA is CDR3 alone, 42 bases in frame from the first base. V is pruned by 5 bases and J by 2 bases, leaving 4 bases of the junction without a gene match. CDR1 SGHTA and CDR2 FQGNSA were looked up in the germline V gene. The EasySep Human CD8+ T Cell Enrichment Kit was used on day 10 to isolate CD8+ T cells from every culture. Results the study describes overall, beyond this receptor: The Nef KF9 family was recognized by five clonotypes and the HW9 family by one, and no responses to the TAALDMSHF plasma variant were observed. Under ten antigen-specific TCR beta clonotypes were identified, and 5 or 6 of them appeared cross-reactive for autologous or known escape epitope variants. Only TCR beta chains were identified by the assay, and proliferation to antigen, not T cell function or cytokine profile, was indicated.

The immunoSEQ platform was used to sequence TCR beta CDR3 regions at survey depth. The QIAamp DNA micro kit was used to extract genomic DNA from every cultured and uncultured CD8+ T cell population. Per the original workflow: Samples with fewer than 5,000 productive reads were excluded, resulting in the removal of about 6% of the 75 HIV peptide-stimulated cultures. Sequences were trimmed to CDR3 by a MANAFEST web app, and nonproductive sequences, CDR3s under 5 amino acids, and sequences not starting with C or ending with F/W were removed. Clonotypes were classified as antigen-specific only if expansion was observed in at least 2 of 3 replicates versus the no-peptide control at FDR 0.01, only within one epitope family. Specific clonotypes also needed at least fivefold higher frequency than in wells stimulated with peptides from other epitope families. In TCRdb, the immuneACCESS table is reduced to in-frame sequences with V and J assigned. These tables do not hold every clone; where another copy was compared, an unresolved V gene accounts for under half, and the others remain unexplained. That table furnishes V, J and clone size, whereas the DNA furnished D and trimming. A total of 5,000 or so clones appear in this sample, less than 70% of them only once. The top ten clones comprise less than 50% of the sample.

This clonotype was obtained from a male donor with HIV. The source material was cultured CD8+ T cells derived from PBMCs. The rearranged segments are TRBV7-2 and TRBJ1-2, with TRBD1 matching 8 junction bases. The CDR3 in this case is CASSPTGGNYGYTF. The DNA reads as follows: TGTGCCAGCAGCCCCACAGGGGGGAACTATGGCTACACCTTC.